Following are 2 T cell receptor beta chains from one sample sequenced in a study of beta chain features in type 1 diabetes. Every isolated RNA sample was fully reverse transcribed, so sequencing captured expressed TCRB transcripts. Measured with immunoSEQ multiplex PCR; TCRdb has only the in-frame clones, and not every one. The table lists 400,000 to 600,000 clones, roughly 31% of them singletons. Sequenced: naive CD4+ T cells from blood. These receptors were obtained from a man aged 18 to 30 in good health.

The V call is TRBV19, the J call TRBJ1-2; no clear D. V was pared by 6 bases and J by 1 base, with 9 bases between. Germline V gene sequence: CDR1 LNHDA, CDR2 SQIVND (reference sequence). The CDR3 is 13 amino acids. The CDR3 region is CASRGDNNYGYTF. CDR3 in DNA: TGTGCCAGTAGAGGTGACAATAACTATGGCTACACCTTC.

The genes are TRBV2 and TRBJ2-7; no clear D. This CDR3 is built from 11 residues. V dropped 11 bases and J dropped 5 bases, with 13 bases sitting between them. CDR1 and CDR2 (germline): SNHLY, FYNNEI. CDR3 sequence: CACGRRHEQYF. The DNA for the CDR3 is TGTGCCTGCGGCCGGAGACACGAGCAGTACTTC.